The rows below give T cell receptor beta chains drawn from one sample of a study of shared clonotypes between healthy human individuals. Assay: immunoSEQ multiplex PCR; the TCRdb copy retains only in-frame clones and omits some. The data hold some 2,500,000 clones, with roughly 92% observed a single time. Sequences were obtained from naive CD4+ T cells from PBMCs. These receptors came from a man aged 18 to 30 in good health. Some clones in this sample may be carry-over from other donors' samples. The CDR3 runs from the conserved cysteine through the conserved F or W. The D gene is left open where the match is weak. The listing skips clone size in some rows; elsewhere it reads once, few, many or a size class.

J: TRBJ1-5; size: once; V: TRBV27; D: .; CDR3: CASRTPGLHQPQHF; DNA: TGTGCCAGCAGGACCCCAGGGTTGCATCAGCCCCAGCATTTT
J: TRBJ2-3; size: .; V: TRBV5-3; D: .; CDR3: CARSIGADTQYF; DNA: TGTGCCAGAAGCATCGGTGCAGATACGCAGTATTTT
J: TRBJ2-4; size: .; V: TRBV2; D: .; CDR3: CASSGPGGRVKNIQYF; DNA: TGTGCCAGCAGTGGACCCGGGGGAAGGGTCAAAAACATTCAGTACTTC
J: TRBJ2-7; size: .; V: TRBV28; D: .; CDR3: CASSNSGFSYEQYF; DNA: TGTGCCAGCAGTAACAGCGGGTTCTCCTACGAGCAGTACTTC
J: TRBJ1-1; size: once; V: TRBV6-5; D: .; CDR3: CASRSQGKNTEAFF; DNA: TGTGCCAGCAGGAGCCAGGGAAAGAACACTGAAGCTTTCTTT
J: TRBJ1-5; size: few; V: TRBV7-2; D: TRBD1; CDR3: CASSPSGTGFVGNQPQHF; DNA: TGTGCCAGCAGCCCGTCCGGGACAGGATTCGTGGGCAATCAGCCCCAGCATTTT
J: TRBJ2-7; size: .; V: TRBV5-1; D: TRBD2; CDR3: CASSQTSGISYEQYF; DNA: TGCGCCAGCAGCCAAACTAGCGGGATCTCCTACGAGCAGTACTTC
J: TRBJ1-4; size: .; V: TRBV2; D: .; CDR3: CASSEGRRSGEKLFF; DNA: TGTGCCAGCAGTGAAGGCAGGCGCTCTGGTGAAAAACTGTTTTTT
J: TRBJ2-4; size: .; V: TRBV5-6; D: .; CDR3: CASSFNFRADGFQYF; DNA: TGTGCCAGCAGCTTTAATTTTAGGGCGGACGGATTTCAGTACTTC
J: TRBJ2-1; size: .; V: TRBV28; D: .; CDR3: CASSSRQESYTDYNEQFF; DNA: TGTGCCAGCAGTTCCCGACAGGAAAGTTATACTGACTACAATGAGCAGTTCTTC
J: TRBJ2-5; size: once; V: TRBV7-9; D: TRBD2; CDR3: CASSLGSGRVQETQYF; DNA: TGTGCCAGCAGCTTAGGGAGCGGGAGGGTACAAGAGACCCAGTACTTC
J: TRBJ2-7; size: .; V: TRBV5-8; D: .; CDR3: CASSLGRRVLSYEQYF; DNA: TGTGCCAGCAGCTTGGGACGGCGAGTTCTTTCCTACGAGCAGTACTTC
J: TRBJ2-2; size: .; V: TRBV27; D: .; CDR3: CASSPMVGRGLATYTGELFF; DNA: TGTGCCAGCAGTCCCATGGTGGGCAGAGGACTCGCGACCTACACCGGGGAGCTGTTTTTT
J: TRBJ2-3; size: .; V: TRBV2; D: .; CDR3: CASSERTDTQYF; DNA: TGTGCCAGCAGTGAGCGGACAGATACGCAGTATTTT
J: TRBJ2-7; size: .; V: TRBV6-5; D: .; CDR3: CASSYGGGGSYEQYF; DNA: TGTGCCAGCAGTTACGGCGGGGGCGGTTCCTACGAGCAGTACTTC
J: TRBJ2-7; size: .; V: TRBV15; D: .; CDR3: CATSRARTNSYEQYF; DNA: TGTGCCACCAGCAGAGCAAGGACCAACTCCTACGAGCAGTACTTC
J: TRBJ1-1; size: .; V: TRBV7-2; D: TRBD1; CDR3: CASSYRRGRGEDTEAFF; DNA: TGTGCCAGCAGCTACCGGCGGGGCAGGGGGGAAGACACTGAAGCTTTCTTT
J: TRBJ1-2; size: .; V: TRBV5-1; D: .; CDR3: CASSFGSVYGYTF; DNA: TGCGCCAGCAGCTTTGGCTCCGTTTATGGCTACACCTTC
J: TRBJ2-7; size: .; V: TRBV5-1; D: .; CDR3: CASSSDAVPYPSSYEQYF; DNA: TGCGCCAGCAGCTCCGATGCGGTTCCCTATCCGAGCTCCTACGAGCAGTACTTC
J: TRBJ1-5; size: .; V: TRBV6-4; D: .; CDR3: CASSTLPNQPQHF; DNA: TGTGCCAGCAGCACACTACCCAATCAGCCCCAGCATTTT
J: TRBJ2-5; size: .; V: TRBV7-2; D: .; CDR3: CASRGSPQETQYF; DNA: TGTGCCAGCAGGGGGAGTCCCCAAGAGACCCAGTACTTC
J: TRBJ2-2; size: .; V: TRBV18; D: TRBD1; CDR3: CASSTQGVGELFF; DNA: TGTGCCAGCTCAACACAGGGGGTCGGGGAGCTGTTTTTT
J: TRBJ2-6; size: .; V: TRBV5-1; D: .; CDR3: CASSLAGIGGANVLTF; DNA: TGCGCCAGCAGCTTGGCCGGAATCGGTGGGGCCAACGTCCTGACTTTC
J: TRBJ1-1; size: .; V: TRBV7-9; D: .; CDR3: CASSPAAWTAEAFF; DNA: TGTGCCAGCAGCCCGGCCGCCTGGACGGCAGAAGCTTTCTTT
J: TRBJ2-7; size: .; V: TRBV5-1; D: .; CDR3: CASSSLGPGHSYEQYF; DNA: TGCGCCAGCAGCTCCCTAGGGCCAGGCCACTCCTACGAGCAGTACTTC
J: TRBJ1-4; size: .; V: TRBV5-4; D: TRBD1; CDR3: CASSLPGQGEKLFF; DNA: TGTGCCAGCAGCCTACCGGGACAGGGAGAAAAACTGTTTTTT
J: TRBJ2-1; size: .; V: TRBV4-3; D: TRBD2; CDR3: CASSLTSVASYNEQFF; DNA: TGCGCCAGCAGCCTAACTAGCGTTGCCTCCTACAATGAGCAGTTCTTC
J: TRBJ1-1; size: .; V: TRBV5-5; D: .; CDR3: CASSLGTEAFF; DNA: TGTGCCAGCAGCTTGGGTACTGAAGCTTTCTTT
J: TRBJ1-5; size: .; V: TRBV7-9; D: TRBD1; CDR3: CASSLAVGTGVDQPQHF; DNA: TGTGCCAGCAGCTTAGCGGTAGGGACAGGGGTAGACCAGCCCCAGCATTTT
J: TRBJ1-1; size: .; V: TRBV6-6; D: .; CDR3: CASSYLRPMNTEAFF; DNA: TGTGCCAGCAGTTACCTCAGGCCTATGAACACTGAAGCTTTCTTT
J: TRBJ2-7; size: .; V: TRBV5-6; D: .; CDR3: CASRSAYEQYF; DNA: TGTGCCAGCAGATCTGCGTACGAGCAGTACTTC
J: TRBJ2-3; size: .; V: TRBV27; D: TRBD1; CDR3: CASSSQTGLNTDTQYF; DNA: TGTGCCAGCAGCTCACAGACAGGGCTAAACACAGATACGCAGTATTTT
J: TRBJ2-3; size: .; V: TRBV9; D: TRBD1; CDR3: CASSVGPRQGTDTQYF; DNA: TGTGCCAGCAGCGTAGGACCTAGACAGGGGACAGATACGCAGTATTTT
J: TRBJ2-1; size: .; V: TRBV2; D: TRBD2; CDR3: CASKNAGEDEQFF; DNA: TGTGCCAGCAAAAACGCGGGAGAGGATGAGCAGTTCTTC
J: TRBJ1-1; size: .; V: TRBV5-5; D: .; CDR3: CASSSGANTEAFF; DNA: TGTGCCAGCAGCTCCGGGGCGAACACTGAAGCTTTCTTT
J: TRBJ2-1; size: .; V: TRBV4-1; D: TRBD2; CDR3: CASGRTSAALGDNEQFF; DNA: TGCGCCAGCGGCCGGACTAGCGCAGCCCTCGGGGACAATGAGCAGTTCTTC
J: TRBJ2-3; size: .; V: TRBV6-1; D: .; CDR3: CASTDADTQYF; DNA: TGTGCCAGCACTGACGCAGATACGCAGTATTTT
J: TRBJ2-7; size: .; V: TRBV5-6; D: .; CDR3: CASSLTGSYEQYF; DNA: TGTGCCAGCAGCTTGACAGGGTCCTACGAGCAGTACTTC
J: TRBJ2-7; size: .; V: TRBV18; D: TRBD2; CDR3: CASSPQGSSGNLEQYF; DNA: TGTGCCAGCTCACCACAGGGGTCTAGCGGGAATCTAGAGCAGTACTTC
J: TRBJ1-2; size: .; V: TRBV28; D: .; CDR3: CASATSGSGYTF; DNA: TGTGCCAGCGCAACCTCAGGGAGTGGCTACACCTTC
J: TRBJ2-1; size: .; V: TRBV2; D: TRBD2; CDR3: CASSIERGPISGHNEQFF; DNA: TGTGCCAGCAGTATCGAGCGGGGACCCATCTCGGGCCACAATGAGCAGTTCTTC
J: TRBJ2-1; size: .; V: TRBV2; D: .; CDR3: CASSELRSEQFF; DNA: TGTGCCAGCAGTGAGTTGCGTAGTGAGCAGTTCTTC
J: TRBJ1-1; size: .; V: TRBV19; D: .; CDR3: CASSMPGLGRGNTEAFF; DNA: TGTGCCAGTAGTATGCCCGGACTGGGAAGAGGAAACACTGAAGCTTTCTTT
J: TRBJ2-5; size: .; V: TRBV9; D: TRBD2; CDR3: CASSTGGLAGIQETQYF; DNA: TGTGCCAGCAGCACGGGTGGGCTAGCGGGCATCCAAGAGACCCAGTACTTC
J: TRBJ2-3; size: .; V: TRBV7-9; D: .; CDR3: CASSLQGGSTDTQYF; DNA: TGTGCCAGCAGCTTACAGGGCGGTAGCACAGATACGCAGTATTTT
J: TRBJ1-1; size: .; V: TRBV7-9; D: .; CDR3: CASSLQWNTEAFF; DNA: TGTGCCAGCAGCTTACAGTGGAACACTGAAGCTTTCTTT
J: TRBJ2-1; size: .; V: TRBV6-1; D: .; CDR3: CASSQSPAEEQFF; DNA: TGTGCCAGCAGTCAATCCCCTGCTGAAGAGCAGTTCTTC
J: TRBJ1-1; size: .; V: TRBV5-1; D: .; CDR3: CASSLAPFRGGTEAFF; DNA: TGCGCCAGCAGCTTGGCCCCTTTTCGGGGCGGCACTGAAGCTTTCTTT
J: TRBJ2-7; size: .; V: TRBV2; D: TRBD2; CDR3: CASQGGKIPGLAGFHEQYF; DNA: TGTGCCAGCCAAGGGGGGAAGATCCCGGGACTAGCGGGATTCCACGAGCAGTACTTC
J: TRBJ2-1; size: .; V: TRBV10-3; D: .; CDR3: CAIRGTTSYNEQFF; DNA: TGTGCCATCAGAGGGACGACCTCCTACAATGAGCAGTTCTTC
J: TRBJ1-5; size: .; V: TRBV18; D: .; CDR3: CASSPLPTGEQPQHF; DNA: TGTGCCAGCTCACCACTACCTACCGGGGAGCAGCCCCAGCATTTT
J: TRBJ2-7; size: .; V: TRBV7-9; D: .; CDR3: CASSPRGGVDEQYF; DNA: TGTGCCAGCAGCCCCCGCGGAGGAGTTGACGAGCAGTACTTC
J: TRBJ2-7; size: .; V: TRBV7-9; D: TRBD2; CDR3: CASSLVGGRASYEQYF; DNA: TGTGCCAGCAGCTTAGTGGGCGGGAGGGCCTCCTACGAGCAGTACTTC
J: TRBJ2-7; size: .; V: TRBV29-1; D: .; CDR3: CSVVEGSYEQYF; DNA: TGCAGCGTTGTGGAAGGGTCCTACGAGCAGTACTTC
J: TRBJ1-3; size: .; V: TRBV10-3; D: TRBD1; CDR3: CAISEQGSGNTIYF; DNA: TGTGCCATCAGTGAACAGGGGTCGGGAAACACCATATATTTT